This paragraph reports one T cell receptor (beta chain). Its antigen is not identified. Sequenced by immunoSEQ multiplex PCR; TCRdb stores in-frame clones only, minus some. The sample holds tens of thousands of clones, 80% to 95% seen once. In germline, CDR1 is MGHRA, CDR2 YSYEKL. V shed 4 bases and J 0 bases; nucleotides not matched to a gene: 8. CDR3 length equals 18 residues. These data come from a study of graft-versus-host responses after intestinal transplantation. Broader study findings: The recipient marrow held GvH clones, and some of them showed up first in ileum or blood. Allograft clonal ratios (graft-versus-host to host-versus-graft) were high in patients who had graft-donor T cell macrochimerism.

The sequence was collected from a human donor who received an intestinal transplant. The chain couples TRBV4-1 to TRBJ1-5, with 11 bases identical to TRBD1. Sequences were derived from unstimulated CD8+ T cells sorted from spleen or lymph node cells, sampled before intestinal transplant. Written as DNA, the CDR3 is TGCGCCAGCAGCCCGCGGGACAGGGGGTTTTATAGCAATCAGCCCCAGCATTTT. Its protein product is CASSPRDRGFYSNQPQHF.